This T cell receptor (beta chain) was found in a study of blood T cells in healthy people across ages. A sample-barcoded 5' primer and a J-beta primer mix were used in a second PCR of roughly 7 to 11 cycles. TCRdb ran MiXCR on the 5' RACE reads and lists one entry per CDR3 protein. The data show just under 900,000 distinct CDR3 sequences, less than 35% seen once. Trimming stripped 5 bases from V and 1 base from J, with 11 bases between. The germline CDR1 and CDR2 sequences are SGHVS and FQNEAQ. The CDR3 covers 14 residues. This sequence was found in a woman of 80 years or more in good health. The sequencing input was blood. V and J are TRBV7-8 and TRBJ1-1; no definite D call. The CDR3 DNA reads TGTGCCAGCAGCCCCCGGGAAGGGAACACTGAAGCTTTCTTT. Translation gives CASSPREGNTEAFF.